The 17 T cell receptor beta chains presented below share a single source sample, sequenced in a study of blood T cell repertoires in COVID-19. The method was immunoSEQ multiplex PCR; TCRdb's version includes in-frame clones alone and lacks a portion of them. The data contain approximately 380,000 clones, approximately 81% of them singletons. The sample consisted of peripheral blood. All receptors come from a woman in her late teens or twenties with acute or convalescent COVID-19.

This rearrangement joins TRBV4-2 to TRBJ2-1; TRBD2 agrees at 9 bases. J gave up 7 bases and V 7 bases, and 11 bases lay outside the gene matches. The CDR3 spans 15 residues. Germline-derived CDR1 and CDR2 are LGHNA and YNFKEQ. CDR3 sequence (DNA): TGTGCCAGCACCCCCCGACTAGCGGCAAAGAATGAGCAGTTCTTC. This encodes CASTPRLAAKNEQFF.

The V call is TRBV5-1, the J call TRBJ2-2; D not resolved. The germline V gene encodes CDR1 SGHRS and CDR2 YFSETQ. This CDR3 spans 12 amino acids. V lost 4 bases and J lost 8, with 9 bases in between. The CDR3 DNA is TGCGCCAGCAGCCACGAGCAAGGGGAGCTGTTTTTT. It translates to CASSHEQGELFF.

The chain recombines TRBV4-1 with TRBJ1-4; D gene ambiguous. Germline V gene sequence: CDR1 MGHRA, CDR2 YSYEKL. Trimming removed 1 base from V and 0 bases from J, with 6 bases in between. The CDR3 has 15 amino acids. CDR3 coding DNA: TGCGCCAGCAGCCAAGGTGTTACAACTAATGAAAAACTGTTTTTT. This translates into CASSQGVTTNEKLFF.

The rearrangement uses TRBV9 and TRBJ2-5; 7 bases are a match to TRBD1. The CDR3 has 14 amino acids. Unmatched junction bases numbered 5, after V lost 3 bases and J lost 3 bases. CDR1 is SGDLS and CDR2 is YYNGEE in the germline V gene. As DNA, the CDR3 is TGTGCCAGCAGCGAGCGACAGGGTAAAGAGACCCAGTACTTC. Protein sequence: CASSERQGKETQYF.

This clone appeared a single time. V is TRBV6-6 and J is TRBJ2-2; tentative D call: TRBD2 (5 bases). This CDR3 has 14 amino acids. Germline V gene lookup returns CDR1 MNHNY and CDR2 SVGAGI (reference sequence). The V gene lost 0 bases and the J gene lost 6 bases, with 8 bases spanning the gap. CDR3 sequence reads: CASSYSEGAGELFF. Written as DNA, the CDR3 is TGTGCCAGCAGTTACTCTGAGGGTGCCGGGGAGCTGTTTTTT.

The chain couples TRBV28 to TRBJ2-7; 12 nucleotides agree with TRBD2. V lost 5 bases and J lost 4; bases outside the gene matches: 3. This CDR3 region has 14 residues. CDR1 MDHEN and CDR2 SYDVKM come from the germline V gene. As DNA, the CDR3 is TGTGCCAGCAGTCTAGCGGGAGGGCCATACGAGCAGTACTTC. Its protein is CASSLAGGPYEQYF.

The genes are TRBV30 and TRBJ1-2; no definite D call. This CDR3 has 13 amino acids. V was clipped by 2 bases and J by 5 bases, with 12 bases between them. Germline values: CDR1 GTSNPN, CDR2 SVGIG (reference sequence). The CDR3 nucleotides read TGTGCCTGGAGTCCCTCATTCACTTATGGCTACACCTTC. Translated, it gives CAWSPSFTYGYTF.

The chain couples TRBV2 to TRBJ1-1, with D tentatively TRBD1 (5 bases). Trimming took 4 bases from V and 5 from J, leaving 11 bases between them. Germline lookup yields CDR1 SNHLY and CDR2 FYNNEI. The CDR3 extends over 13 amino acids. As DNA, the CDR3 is TGTGCCAGCAGTGTAGCGGGGGGGACTGAAGCTTTCTTT. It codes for CASSVAGGTEAFF.

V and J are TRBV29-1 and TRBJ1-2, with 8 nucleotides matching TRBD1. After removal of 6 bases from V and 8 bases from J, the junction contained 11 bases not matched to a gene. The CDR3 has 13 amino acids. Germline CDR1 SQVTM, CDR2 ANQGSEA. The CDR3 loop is CSVGDRNLMGYTF. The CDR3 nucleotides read TGCAGCGTCGGGGACAGGAACCTCATGGGCTACACCTTC.

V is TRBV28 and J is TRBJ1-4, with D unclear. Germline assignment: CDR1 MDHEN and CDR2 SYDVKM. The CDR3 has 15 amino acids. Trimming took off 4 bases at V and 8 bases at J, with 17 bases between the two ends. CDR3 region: CASSSDTLTFEKLFF. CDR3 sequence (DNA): TGTGCCAGCAGTTCCGACACCTTAACGTTCGAAAAACTGTTTTTT. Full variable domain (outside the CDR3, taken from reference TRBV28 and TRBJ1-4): DVKVTQSSRYLVKRTGEKVFLECVQDMDHENMFWYRQDPGLGLRLIYFSYDVKMKEKGDIPEGYSVSREKKERFSLILESASTNQTSMYLCASSSDTLTFEKLFFGSGTQLSVL.

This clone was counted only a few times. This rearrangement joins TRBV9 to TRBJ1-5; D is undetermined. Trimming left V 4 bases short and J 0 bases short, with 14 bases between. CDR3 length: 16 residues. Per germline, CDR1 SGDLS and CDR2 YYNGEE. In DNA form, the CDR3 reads TGTGCCAGCAGCCCCCGATGGAGGGATAGCAATCAGCCCCAGCATTTT. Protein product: CASSPRWRDSNQPQHF.

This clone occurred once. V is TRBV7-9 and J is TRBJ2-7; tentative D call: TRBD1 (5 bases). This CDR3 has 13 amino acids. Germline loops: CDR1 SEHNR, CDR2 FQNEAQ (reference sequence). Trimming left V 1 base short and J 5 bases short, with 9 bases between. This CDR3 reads CASSLVPTDEQYF. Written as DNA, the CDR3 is TGTGCCAGCAGCTTAGTCCCGACAGACGAGCAGTACTTC. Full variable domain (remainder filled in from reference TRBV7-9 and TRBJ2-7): DTGVSQNPRHKITKRGQNVTFRCDPISEHNRLYWYRQTLGQGPEFLTYFQNEAQLEKSRLLSDRFSAERPKGSFSTLEIQRTEQGDSAMYLCASSLVPTDEQYFGPGTRLTVT.

The CDR3 DNA reads TGTGCCAGTAGTATTGGACAGTTGCATAATCAGCCCCAGCATTTT. Amino acid sequence: CASSIGQLHNQPQHF. V is TRBV19 and J is TRBJ1-5; tentative D call: TRBD1 (6 bases). V lost 3 bases, J lost 4 bases, and 13 bases lay in between. CDR3 size: 15 residues. Germline V lookup: CDR1 LNHDA, CDR2 SQIVND (reference sequence).

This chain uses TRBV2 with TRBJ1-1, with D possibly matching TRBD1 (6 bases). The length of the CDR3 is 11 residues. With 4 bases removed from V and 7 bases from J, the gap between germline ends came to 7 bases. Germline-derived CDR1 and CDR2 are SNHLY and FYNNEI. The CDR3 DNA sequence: TGTGCCAGCAGTGGGACAGTTGAAGCTTTCTTT. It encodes CASSGTVEAFF.

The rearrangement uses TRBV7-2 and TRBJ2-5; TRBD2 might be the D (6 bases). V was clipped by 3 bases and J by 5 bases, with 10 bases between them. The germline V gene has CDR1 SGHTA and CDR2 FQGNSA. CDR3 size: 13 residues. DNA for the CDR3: TGTGCCAGCAGCTTTGGGGGGAGGGAGACCCAGTACTTC. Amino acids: CASSFGGRETQYF.

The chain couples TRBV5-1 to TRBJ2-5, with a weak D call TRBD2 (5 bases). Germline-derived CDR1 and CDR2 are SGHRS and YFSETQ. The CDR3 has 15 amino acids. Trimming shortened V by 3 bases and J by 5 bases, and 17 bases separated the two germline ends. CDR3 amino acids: CASSSNSDFGETQYF. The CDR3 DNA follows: TGCGCCAGCAGCTCTAATAGCGATTTCGGGGAGACCCAGTACTTC.

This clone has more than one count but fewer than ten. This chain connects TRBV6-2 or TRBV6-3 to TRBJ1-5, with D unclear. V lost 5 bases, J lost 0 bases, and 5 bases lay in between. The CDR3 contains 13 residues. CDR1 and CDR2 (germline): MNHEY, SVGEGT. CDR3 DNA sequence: TGTGCCAGCAGTACAAGTAGCAATCAGCCCCAGCATTTT. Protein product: CASSTSSNQPQHF.